The text below deals with one T cell receptor (beta chain). The sample originates from a study of blood T cell repertoires in COVID-19. The wider study: Italy, Spain and the United States were the sources of the convalescent and acute COVID-19 samples. The analysed material was cDNA or gDNA that came from T cells, B-cell-depleted T cells, or PBMCs.

Authors' analysis steps: Reference gene primer amplification gave nucleated cell count estimates. The table came from immunoSEQ multiplex PCR; TCRdb's copy has only in-frame clones and leaves some out. Clonal size and the V and J genes are those of that table, whereas D and trimming came from the DNA. Counted here are some 150,000 clones, roughly four fifths occurring once; the ten biggest clones make up approximately 1.4%. Germline V gene lookup returns CDR1 KGHSH and CDR2 LQKENI. Losses at the gene ends were 5 bases for V and 2 bases for J; bases not matched to a gene: 3. The CDR3 spans 15 residues.

Sequenced material: peripheral blood. The chain is built from TRBV18 and TRBJ2-2; 9 nucleotides match TRBD1. This sequence originates from a human donor in a cohort sampled during active COVID-19. The DNA for the CDR3 is TGTGCCAGCTCAATGGGACAGGGAAACACCGGGGAGCTGTTTTTT. It encodes CASSMGQGNTGELFF.